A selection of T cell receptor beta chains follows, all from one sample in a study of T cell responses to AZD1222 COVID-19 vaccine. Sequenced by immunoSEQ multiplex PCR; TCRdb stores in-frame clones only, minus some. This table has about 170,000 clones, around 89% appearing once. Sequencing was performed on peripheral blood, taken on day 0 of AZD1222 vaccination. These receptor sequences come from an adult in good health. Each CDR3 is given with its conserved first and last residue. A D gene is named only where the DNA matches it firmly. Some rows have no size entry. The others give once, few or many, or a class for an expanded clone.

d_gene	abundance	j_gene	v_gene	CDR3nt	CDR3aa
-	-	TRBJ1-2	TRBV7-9	TGTGCCAGCAGCTCACAAGGTCCATACTATGGCTACACCTTC	CASSSQGPYYGYTF
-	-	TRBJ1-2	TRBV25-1	TGTGCCAGCAGTGATCGAGGAAGTTACTATGGCTACACCTTC	CASSDRGSYYGYTF
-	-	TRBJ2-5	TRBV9	TGTGCCAGCAGCCTATACGAGATCCAGTACTTC	CASSLYEIQYF
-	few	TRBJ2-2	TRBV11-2	TGTGCCAGCAGCTTAGTTGCGGGGTTTAGCACCGGGGAGCTGTTTTTT	CASSLVAGFSTGELFF
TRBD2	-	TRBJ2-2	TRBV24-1	TGTGCCACCAGTGAAGCGGGGGGGACCGGGGAGCTGTTTTTT	CATSEAGGTGELFF
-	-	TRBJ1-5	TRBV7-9	TGTGCCAGCAGCTTAGGTCAGGGGTCGTGGCCCCAGCATTTT	CASSLGQGSWPQHF
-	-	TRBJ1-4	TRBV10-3	TGTGCCAGCAACGGGGGGTCTAATGAAAAACTGTTTTTT	CASNGGSNEKLFF
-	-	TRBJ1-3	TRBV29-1	TGCAGCGTTGAAGGCAGGCCAGACACCATATATTTT	CSVEGRPDTIYF
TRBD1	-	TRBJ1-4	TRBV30	TGTGCTTGTACCGGGACAGGGGTTTGGGGTAATGAAAAACTGTTTTTT	CACTGTGVWGNEKLFF
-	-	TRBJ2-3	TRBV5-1	TGCGCCAGCCGTGTGTCGGGACGGAACACAGATACGCAGTATTTT	CASRVSGRNTDTQYF
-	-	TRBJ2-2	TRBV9	TGTGCCAGCAGCCGCTTTCCCGGGGGCGCGACCGGGGAGCTGTTTTTT	CASSRFPGGATGELFF
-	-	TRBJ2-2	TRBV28	TGTGCCAGCAGCCGCGCCGGACCGAACACCGGGGAGCTGTTTTTT	CASSRAGPNTGELFF
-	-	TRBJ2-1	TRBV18	TGTGCCAGCTCACCACCCATTCAGGTTGGCTCCTACAATGAGCAGTTCTTC	CASSPPIQVGSYNEQFF
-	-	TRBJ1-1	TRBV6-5	TGTGCCAGCTCGGGGGACTACCCTTTCGACACTGAAGCTTTCTTT	CASSGDYPFDTEAFF
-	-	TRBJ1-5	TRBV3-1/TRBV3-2	TGTGCCAGCAGCCAAGATTATGGGAATCAGCCCCAGCATTTT	CASSQDYGNQPQHF
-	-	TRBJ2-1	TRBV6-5	TGTGCCAGCAGATCACAAAACAGGGTTGAGCAGTTCTTC	CASRSQNRVEQFF
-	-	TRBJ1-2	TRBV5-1	TGCGCCAGCAGCTCCCCTATAACTGACAGTAACTATGGCTACACCTTC	CASSSPITDSNYGYTF
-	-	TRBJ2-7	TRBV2	TGTGCCAGCAGTGAGCAGGGGCAACGTTACGAGCAGTACTTC	CASSEQGQRYEQYF
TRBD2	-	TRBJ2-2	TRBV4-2	TGTGCCAGCAGCTTCAAGGATTTGCGGGGGGGAGGCGGGGAGCTGTTTTTT	CASSFKDLRGGGGELFF
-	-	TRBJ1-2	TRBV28	TGTGCCAGCCACGAGGCGAGGATCAACTATGGCTACACCTTC	CASHEARINYGYTF
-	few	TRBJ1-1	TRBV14	TGTGCCAGCAGCCAAGTCCGGTCGTTGCAGGTCACTGAAGCTTTCTTT	CASSQVRSLQVTEAFF
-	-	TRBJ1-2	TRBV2	TGTGCCAGCAGTGAAGGTCCAGGCCGCGGCTACACCTTC	CASSEGPGRGYTF
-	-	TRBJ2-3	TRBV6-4	TGTGCCAGCAGTGACCTAGCGACAGATACGCAGTATTTT	CASSDLATDTQYF
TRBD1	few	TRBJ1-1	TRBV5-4	TGTGCCAGCAGCTTGGATAGGACAGGGGGCACTGAAGCTTTCTTT	CASSLDRTGGTEAFF
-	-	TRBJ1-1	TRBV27	TGTGCCAGCAGTTTATCAGTGGGGGACACTGAAGCTTTCTTT	CASSLSVGDTEAFF
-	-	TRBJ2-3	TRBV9	TGTGCCAGCAGCGTAGAGACAGATACGCAGTATTTT	CASSVETDTQYF
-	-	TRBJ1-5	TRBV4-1	TGCGCCAGCAGCCCCCAAGGCCTCCTAAATCAGCCCCAGCATTTT	CASSPQGLLNQPQHF
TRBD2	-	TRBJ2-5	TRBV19	TGTGCCAGTAGCATCTCCCCCCTAGCGGGGGGCCCTAGAAGCCAAGAGACCCAGTACTTC	CASSISPLAGGPRSQETQYF
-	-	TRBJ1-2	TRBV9	TGTGCCAGCAGCGTAATGGACTATGGCTACACCTTC	CASSVMDYGYTF
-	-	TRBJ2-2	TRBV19	TGTGCCAGTAGTATAGTCCGGGGCACCGGGGAGCTGTTTTTT	CASSIVRGTGELFF
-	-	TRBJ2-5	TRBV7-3	TGTGCCAGCAGCCCAGGGAGGTGTGATACGGAGACCCAGTACTTC	CASSPGRCDTETQYF
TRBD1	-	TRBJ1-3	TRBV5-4	TGTGCCAGCAGCCTCGGGACAGACTCTGGAAACACCATATATTTT	CASSLGTDSGNTIYF
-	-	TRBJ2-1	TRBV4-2	TGTGCCAGCAGCCAAGAAACCGGGTTTGGTGAGCAGTTCTTC	CASSQETGFGEQFF
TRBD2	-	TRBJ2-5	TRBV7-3	TGTGCCAGCAGCTTAGCGGGGGGATACCAAGAGACCCAGTACTTC	CASSLAGGYQETQYF